This TCR beta chain is from a study of blood T cell repertoires in COVID-19. On the study more broadly: Samples of COVID-19 (acute and convalescent) were obtained from the United States, Italy and Spain. In each case, the material was cDNA or gDNA derived from T cells, B-cell-depleted T cells, or PBMCs.

Sequencing used immunoSEQ multiplex PCR; TCRdb keeps in-frame clones, though not all of them. The data show 200,000 or so clones, 80% to 90% seen once. V shed 6 bases and J shed 2 bases, with 15 bases lying between them. The CDR3 runs 15 residues. Germline CDR1 is SGDLS and CDR2 is YYNGEE. The sequenced sample consisted of peripheral blood. This chain links TRBV9 with TRBJ2-1; possibly TRBD2 for D (6 bases). This clonotype was sampled from an elderly woman with acute or convalescent COVID-19. The CDR3 nucleotides are TGTGCCAGCACCCCAGCGGGCGGGGCCTACAATGAGCAGTTCTTC. Its translation: CASTPAGGAYNEQFF. The full variable domain, in which reference TRBV9 and TRBJ2-1 provide the parts outside the CDR3, is DSGVTQTPKHLITATGQRVTLRCSPRSGDLSVYWYQQSLDQGLQFLIQYYNGEERAKGNILERFSAQQFPDLHSELNLSSLELGDSALYFCASTPAGGAYNEQFFGPGTRLTVL.